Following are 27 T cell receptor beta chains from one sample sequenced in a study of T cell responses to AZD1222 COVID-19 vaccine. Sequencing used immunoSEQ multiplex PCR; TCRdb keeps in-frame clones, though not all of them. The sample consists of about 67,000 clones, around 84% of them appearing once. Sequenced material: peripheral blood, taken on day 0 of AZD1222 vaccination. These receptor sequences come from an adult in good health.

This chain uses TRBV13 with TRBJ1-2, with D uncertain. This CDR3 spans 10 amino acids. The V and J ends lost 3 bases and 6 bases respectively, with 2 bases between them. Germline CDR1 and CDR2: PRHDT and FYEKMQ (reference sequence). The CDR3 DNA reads TGTGCCAGCAGCTTGGATGGCTACACCTTC. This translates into CASSLDGYTF.

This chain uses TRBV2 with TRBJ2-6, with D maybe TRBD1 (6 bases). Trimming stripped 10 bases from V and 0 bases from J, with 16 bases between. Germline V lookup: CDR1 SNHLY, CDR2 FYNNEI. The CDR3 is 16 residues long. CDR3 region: CAIRTATLSGANVLTF. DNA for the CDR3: TGTGCCATAAGGACAGCCACCCTCTCTGGGGCCAACGTCCTGACTTTC.

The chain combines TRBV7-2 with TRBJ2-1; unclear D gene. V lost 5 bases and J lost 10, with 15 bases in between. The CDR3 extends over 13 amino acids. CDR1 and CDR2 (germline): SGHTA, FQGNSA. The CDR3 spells CASSRSVVDEQFF. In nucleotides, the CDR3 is TGTGCCAGCAGCCGATCGGTAGTTGACGAGCAGTTCTTC.

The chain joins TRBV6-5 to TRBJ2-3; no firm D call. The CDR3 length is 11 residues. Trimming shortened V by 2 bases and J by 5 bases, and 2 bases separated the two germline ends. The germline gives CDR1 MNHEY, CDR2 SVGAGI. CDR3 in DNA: TGTGCCAGCAGTTACGGAGATACGCAGTATTTT. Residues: CASSYGDTQYF.

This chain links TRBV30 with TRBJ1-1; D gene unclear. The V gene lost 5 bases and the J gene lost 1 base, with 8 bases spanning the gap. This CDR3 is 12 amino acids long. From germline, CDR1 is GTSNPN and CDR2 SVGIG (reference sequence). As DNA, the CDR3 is TGTGCCTGGGACCGAGAGAACACTGAAGCTTTCTTT. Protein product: CAWDRENTEAFF.

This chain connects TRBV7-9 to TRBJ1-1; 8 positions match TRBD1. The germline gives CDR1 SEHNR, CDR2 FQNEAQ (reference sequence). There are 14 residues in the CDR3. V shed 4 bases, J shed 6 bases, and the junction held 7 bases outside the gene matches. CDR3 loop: CASSSTGGRSEAFF. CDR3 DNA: TGTGCCAGCAGCTCAACAGGGGGAAGATCTGAAGCTTTCTTT.

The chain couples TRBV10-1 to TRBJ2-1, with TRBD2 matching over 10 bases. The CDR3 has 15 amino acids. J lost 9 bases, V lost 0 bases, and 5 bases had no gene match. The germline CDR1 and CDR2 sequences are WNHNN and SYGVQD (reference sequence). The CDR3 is CASSESPSGRSEQFF. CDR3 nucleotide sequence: TGCGCCAGCAGTGAGTCGCCTAGCGGGAGAAGTGAGCAGTTCTTC.

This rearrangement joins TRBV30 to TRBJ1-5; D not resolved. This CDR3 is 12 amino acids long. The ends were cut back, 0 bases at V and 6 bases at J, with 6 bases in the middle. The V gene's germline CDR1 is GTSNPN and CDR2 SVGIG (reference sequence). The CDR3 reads CAWSVRTQPQHF. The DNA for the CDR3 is TGTGCCTGGAGTGTACGAACTCAGCCCCAGCATTTT.

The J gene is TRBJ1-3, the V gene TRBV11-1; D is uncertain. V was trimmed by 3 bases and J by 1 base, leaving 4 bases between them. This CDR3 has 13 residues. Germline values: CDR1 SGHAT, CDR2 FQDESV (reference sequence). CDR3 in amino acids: CASSFQSGNTIYF. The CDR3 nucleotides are TGTGCCAGCAGCTTCCAGTCTGGAAACACCATATATTTT. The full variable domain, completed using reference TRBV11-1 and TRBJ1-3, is EAEVAQSPRYKITEKSQAVAFWCDPISGHATLYWYRQILGQGPELLVQFQDESVVDDSQLPKDRFSAERLKGVDSTLKIQPAELGDSAMYLCASSFQSGNTIYFGEGSWLTVV.

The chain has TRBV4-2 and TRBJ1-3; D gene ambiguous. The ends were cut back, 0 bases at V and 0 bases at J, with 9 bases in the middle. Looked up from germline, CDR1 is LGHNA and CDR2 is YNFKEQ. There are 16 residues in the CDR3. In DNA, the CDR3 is TGTGCCAGCAGCCAAGATCGGCCGCTCTCTGGAAACACCATATATTTT. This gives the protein CASSQDRPLSGNTIYF.

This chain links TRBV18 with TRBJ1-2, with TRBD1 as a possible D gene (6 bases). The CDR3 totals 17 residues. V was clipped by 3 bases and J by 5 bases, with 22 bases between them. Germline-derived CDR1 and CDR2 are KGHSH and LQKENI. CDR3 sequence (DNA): TGTGCCAGCTCACCCTACGGCAGGGGCCCATCTATATATGGCTACACCTTC. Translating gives CASSPYGRGPSIYGYTF.

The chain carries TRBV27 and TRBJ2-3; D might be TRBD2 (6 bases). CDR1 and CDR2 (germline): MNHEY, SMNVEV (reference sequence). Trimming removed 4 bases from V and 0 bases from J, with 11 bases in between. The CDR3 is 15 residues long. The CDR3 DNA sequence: TGTGCCAGCAGTTCCAGCGGGCCCAGCACAGATACGCAGTATTTT. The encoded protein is CASSSSGPSTDTQYF.

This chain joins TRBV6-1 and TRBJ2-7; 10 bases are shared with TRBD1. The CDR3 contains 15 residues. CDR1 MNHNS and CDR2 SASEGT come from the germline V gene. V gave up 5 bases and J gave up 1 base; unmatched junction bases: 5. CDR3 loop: CASSSGQGRSYEQYF. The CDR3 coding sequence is TGTGCCAGCAGTTCGGGACAGGGGCGATCCTACGAGCAGTACTTC.

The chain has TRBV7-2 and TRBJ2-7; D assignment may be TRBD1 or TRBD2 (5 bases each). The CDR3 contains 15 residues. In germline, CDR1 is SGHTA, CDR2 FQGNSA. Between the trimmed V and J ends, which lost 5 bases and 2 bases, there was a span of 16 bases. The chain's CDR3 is CASSLGATMAYEQYF. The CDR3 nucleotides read TGTGCCAGCAGCCTCGGGGCTACTATGGCCTACGAGCAGTACTTC.

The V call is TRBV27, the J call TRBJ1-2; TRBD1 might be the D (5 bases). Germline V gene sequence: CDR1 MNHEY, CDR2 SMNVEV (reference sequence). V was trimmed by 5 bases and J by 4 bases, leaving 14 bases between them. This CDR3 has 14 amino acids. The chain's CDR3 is CASSEAGQTYGYTF. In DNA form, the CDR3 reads TGTGCCAGCAGTGAGGCCGGACAAACCTATGGCTACACCTTC.

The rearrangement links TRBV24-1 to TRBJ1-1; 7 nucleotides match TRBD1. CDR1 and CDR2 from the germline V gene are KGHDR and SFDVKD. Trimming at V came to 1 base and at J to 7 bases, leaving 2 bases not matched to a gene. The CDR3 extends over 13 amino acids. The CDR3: CATSDFNRGEAFF. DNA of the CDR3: TGTGCCACCAGTGATTTCAACAGGGGTGAAGCTTTCTTT.

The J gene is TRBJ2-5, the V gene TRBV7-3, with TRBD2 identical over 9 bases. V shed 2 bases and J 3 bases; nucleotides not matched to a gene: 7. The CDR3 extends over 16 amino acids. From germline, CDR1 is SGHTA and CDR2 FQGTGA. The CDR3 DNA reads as TGTGCCAGCAGCTTAGGGGTAGCGGGGGACAAAGAGACCCAGTACTTC. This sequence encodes CASSLGVAGDKETQYF.

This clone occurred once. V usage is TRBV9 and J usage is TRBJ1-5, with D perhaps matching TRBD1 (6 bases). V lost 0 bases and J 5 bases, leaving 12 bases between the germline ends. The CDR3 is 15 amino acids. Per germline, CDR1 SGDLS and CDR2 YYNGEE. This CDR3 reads CASSVGPGDDQPQHF. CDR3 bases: TGTGCCAGCAGCGTAGGCCCAGGGGACGATCAGCCCCAGCATTTT.

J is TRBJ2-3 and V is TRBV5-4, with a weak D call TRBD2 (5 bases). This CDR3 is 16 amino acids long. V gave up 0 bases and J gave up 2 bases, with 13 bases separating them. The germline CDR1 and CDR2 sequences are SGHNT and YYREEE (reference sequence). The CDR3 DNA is TGTGCCAGCAGCTTGGGGGCGGGCTTCTCCACAGATACGCAGTATTTT. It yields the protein CASSLGAGFSTDTQYF.

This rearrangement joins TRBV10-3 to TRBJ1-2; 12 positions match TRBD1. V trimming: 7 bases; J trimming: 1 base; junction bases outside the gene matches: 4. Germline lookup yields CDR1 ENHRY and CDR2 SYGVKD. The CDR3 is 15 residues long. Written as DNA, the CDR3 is TGTGCCATCAAGGGACAGGGGGCGGGTAACTATGGCTACACCTTC. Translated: CAIKGQGAGNYGYTF.

The CDR3 coding sequence is TGTGCCAGCAGTCGTATGAGGCATGGCTACACCTTC. Its protein product is CASSRMRHGYTF. The chain has TRBV12-3 or TRBV12-4 and TRBJ1-2; D is unresolved. CDR3 length: 12 residues. The ends were cut back, 5 bases at V and 6 bases at J, with 10 bases in the middle.

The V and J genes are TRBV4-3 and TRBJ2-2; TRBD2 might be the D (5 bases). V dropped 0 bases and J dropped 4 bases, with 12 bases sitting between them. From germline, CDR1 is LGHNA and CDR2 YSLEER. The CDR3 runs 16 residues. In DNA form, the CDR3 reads TGCGCCAGCAGCCAAGATCCGGGGTTGGGCACCGGGGAGCTGTTTTTT. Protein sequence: CASSQDPGLGTGELFF.

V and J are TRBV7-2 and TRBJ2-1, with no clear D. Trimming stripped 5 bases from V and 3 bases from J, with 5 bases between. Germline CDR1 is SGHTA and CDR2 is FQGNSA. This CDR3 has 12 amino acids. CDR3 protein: CASSARYNEQFF. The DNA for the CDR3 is TGTGCCAGCAGCGCCCGCTACAATGAGCAGTTCTTC.

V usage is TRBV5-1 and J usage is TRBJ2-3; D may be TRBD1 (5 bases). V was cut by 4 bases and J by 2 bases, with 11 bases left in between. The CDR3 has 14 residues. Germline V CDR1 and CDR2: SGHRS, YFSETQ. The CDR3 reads CASSIGAATDTQYF. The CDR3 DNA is TGCGCCAGCAGCATAGGGGCCGCCACAGATACGCAGTATTTT.

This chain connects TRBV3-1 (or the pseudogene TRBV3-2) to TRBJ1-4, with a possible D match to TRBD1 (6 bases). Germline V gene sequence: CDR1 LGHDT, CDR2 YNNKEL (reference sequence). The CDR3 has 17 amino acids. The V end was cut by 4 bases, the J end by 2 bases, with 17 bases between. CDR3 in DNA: TGTGCCAGCAGCCCTAGCGACAGGAGAACTACTAATGAAAAACTGTTTTTT. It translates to CASSPSDRRTTNEKLFF.

The CDR3 protein is CASSLRGSGANVLTF. In DNA, the CDR3 is TGTGCCAGCAGCTTGCGGGGCTCTGGGGCCAACGTCCTGACTTTC. The rearrangement links TRBV5-8 to TRBJ2-6; a possible D gene is TRBD2 (5 bases). CDR1 is SGHTS, CDR2 YDEGEE, per germline. V shed 1 base and J shed 0 bases, with 5 bases lying between them. The CDR3 length is 15 residues.

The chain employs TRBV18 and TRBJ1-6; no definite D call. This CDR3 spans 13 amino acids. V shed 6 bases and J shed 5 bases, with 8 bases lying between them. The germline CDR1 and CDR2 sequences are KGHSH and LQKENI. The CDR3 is CASSDRDNSPLHF. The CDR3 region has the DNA TGTGCCAGCTCCGACCGAGATAATTCACCCCTCCACTTT.